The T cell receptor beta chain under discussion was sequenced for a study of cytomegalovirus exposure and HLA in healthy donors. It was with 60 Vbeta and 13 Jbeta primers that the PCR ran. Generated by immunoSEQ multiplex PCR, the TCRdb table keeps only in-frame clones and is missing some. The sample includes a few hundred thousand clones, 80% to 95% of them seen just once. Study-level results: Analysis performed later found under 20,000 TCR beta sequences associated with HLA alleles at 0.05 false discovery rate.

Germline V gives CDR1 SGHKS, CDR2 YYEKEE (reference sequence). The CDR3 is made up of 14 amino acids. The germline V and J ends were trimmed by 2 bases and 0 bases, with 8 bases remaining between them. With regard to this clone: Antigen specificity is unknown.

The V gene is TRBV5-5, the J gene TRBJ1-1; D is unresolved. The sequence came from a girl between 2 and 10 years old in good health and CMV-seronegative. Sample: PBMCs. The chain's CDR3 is CASSFPGMNTEAFF. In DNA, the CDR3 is TGTGCCAGCAGCTTCCCGGGGATGAACACTGAAGCTTTCTTT.